This T cell receptor (beta chain) was found in a study of a mutant IDH1 vaccine in newly diagnosed glioma. From germline, CDR1 is SGHNT and CDR2 YENEEA. The CDR3 covers 14 residues. Between the trimmed V and J ends, which lost 0 bases and 0 bases, there was a span of 4 bases. Some clones are missing from TCRdb's copy, which holds only in-frame ones; the method was immunoSEQ multiplex PCR. Here the sample spans fewer than 50,000 clones, 75% to 85% being singletons. Specified time point: baseline, week 1 (first vaccination visit). Treatment defined: pre-vaccination baseline after standard-of-care therapy.

The chain combines TRBV11-3 with TRBJ2-3; unclear D gene. The sample in question was PBMCs, obtained from a glioma patient treated with radiotherapy, temozolomide or both. This clonotype was obtained from a man in his forties with glioma. Some clones in this sample may be carry-over from other donors' samples. The CDR3 is CASSLEVSTDTQYF. As DNA, the CDR3 is TGTGCCAGCAGCTTAGAGGTTAGCACAGATACGCAGTATTTT.